This T cell receptor beta chain was documented in a study of cytomegalovirus exposure and HLA in healthy donors. In the case of this clone: Other nucleotide sequences from this sample produce the same CDR3.

The primer mix had 60 Vbeta and 13 Jbeta primers. Per the original data handling: Unique TCR beta chains totaled 65 million to 95 million in a later count, with roughly 11 million of them shared. Clones were read by immunoSEQ multiplex PCR, and TCRdb kept only the in-frame ones, dropping some. V and J calls and clone size come straight from that table; D and trimming were deduced from the DNA. The sample contains about 120,000 clones, about 9.4% of which appear only once. The source material was PBMCs. The TCR comes from a woman between 35 and 50 years old in good health and CMV-seropositive.

The CDR3 sequence is CASSSGTGNEKLFF. The CDR3 DNA reads TGCGCCAGCAGCTCCGGGACAGGGAATGAAAAACTGTTTTTT. J is TRBJ1-4 and V is TRBV5-1; TRBD1 matches 9 bases. Germline-derived CDR1 and CDR2 are SGHRS and YFSETQ. Trimming cost V 3 bases and J 5 bases; bases outside gene matches: 2. This CDR3 comprises 14 residues.